These T cell receptor beta chains were read from a single sample in a study of T cell changes during pregnancy in multiple sclerosis. The assay was immunoSEQ multiplex PCR, and TCRdb's table has in-frame clones only and misses some. Of approximately 74,000 clones listed, around 85% are singletons. The starting material was peripheral blood, obtained before pregnancy. The receptors come from a female donor with multiple sclerosis, enrolled in a pregnancy study. CDR3s include the opening cysteine and the closing phenylalanine or tryptophan. A D gene is named only where the DNA matches it firmly. A clone size is listed for some rows: how often the clone was seen (once, few, many), or a class if it is expanded.

J	size	D	V	DNA	CDR3
TRBJ2-7	NA	NA	TRBV5-4	TGTGCCAGCAGCTTGGCCGGGACCTACGAGCAGTACTTC	CASSLAGTYEQYF
TRBJ2-2	NA	NA	TRBV6-1	TGTGCCAGCAGTGAACAGATCACCGGGGAGCTGTTTTTT	CASSEQITGELFF
TRBJ1-5	NA	NA	TRBV4-2	TGTGCCAGCAGCCAAGGGAACAGTGATAATCAGCCCCAGCATTTT	CASSQGNSDNQPQHF
TRBJ2-7	NA	TRBD1	TRBV9	TGTGCCAGCAGCACCGGACAGGGTTCCCCATCTCCCCTCTACGAGCAGTACTTC	CASSTGQGSPSPLYEQYF
TRBJ2-7	once	TRBD1	TRBV4-3	TGCGCCAGCAGCCAAGACCCGGACAGGGGTAGGCACGAGCAGTACTTC	CASSQDPDRGRHEQYF
TRBJ2-3	NA	NA	TRBV5-1	TGCGCCAGCAGCTTAGGCTCTCAGACAAGCACAGATACGCAGTATTTT	CASSLGSQTSTDTQYF
TRBJ2-2	NA	NA	TRBV6-1	TGTGCCAGCAGCCGGACACTACTGAACACCGGGGAGCTGTTTTTT	CASSRTLLNTGELFF
TRBJ2-2	NA	NA	TRBV7-2	TGTGCCAGCAGCTTGGGGGGTAACACCGGGGAGCTGTTTTTT	CASSLGGNTGELFF
TRBJ1-5	NA	NA	TRBV9	TGTGCCAGCAGCGTAGGGCGGGGTTATAGCAATCAGCCCCAGCATTTT	CASSVGRGYSNQPQHF
TRBJ2-2	NA	TRBD2	TRBV18	TGTGCCAGCTCACCGGGACTAGCGCCCACCGGGGAGCTGTTTTTT	CASSPGLAPTGELFF
TRBJ2-7	few	NA	TRBV4-3	TGCGCCAGCAGCCAAGATGGAACTAGCTACGAGCAGTACTTC	CASSQDGTSYEQYF
TRBJ2-3	NA	TRBD2	TRBV14	TGTGCCAGCAGCCAAGATTCGACGGCGGGAGGGACAGATACGCAGTATTTT	CASSQDSTAGGTDTQYF
TRBJ2-7	NA	NA	TRBV4-3	TGCGCCAGCAGCCAAGATCAGGGAGGCTACGAGCAGTACTTC	CASSQDQGGYEQYF
TRBJ1-6	once	TRBD1	TRBV7-3	TGTGCCAGCAGCCGACAGGGATCACCCCTCCACTTT	CASSRQGSPLHF
TRBJ2-7	NA	TRBD1	TRBV18	TGTGCCAGCTCACCCGAAGAGGGGGCGTTTGAGCAGTACTTC	CASSPEEGAFEQYF
TRBJ2-1	NA	TRBD2	TRBV4-2	TGTGCCAGCAGCCACGTCTCGGGACTAGCGGGGGTAAATAGCTCCTACAATGAGCAGTTCTTC	CASSHVSGLAGVNSSYNEQFF
TRBJ1-2	NA	TRBD1	TRBV28	TGTGCCAGCAGTTCCTCCAACAGGGGGAAGGGCTACACCTTC	CASSSSNRGKGYTF
TRBJ1-2	once	NA	TRBV6-6	TGTGCCAGCACTCGACAGCAAAAGGACGCTAACTATGGCTACACCTTC	CASTRQQKDANYGYTF
TRBJ1-2	NA	NA	TRBV19	TGTGCCAGTAGTCCCGGACAGAATAACTATGGCTACACCTTC	CASSPGQNNYGYTF
TRBJ2-7	NA	NA	TRBV6-1	TGTGCCAGCAGTGGCGCGGGAAGTCCCTCCTACGAGCAGTACTTC	CASSGAGSPSYEQYF
TRBJ1-5	NA	TRBD1	TRBV7-2	TGTGCCAGCAGCTTGGATGGACAGGACAATCAGCCCCAGCATTTT	CASSLDGQDNQPQHF
TRBJ2-5	NA	TRBD2	TRBV7-9	TGTGCCAGCAGCATTGGGACTAGCCCGTACTTC	CASSIGTSPYF
TRBJ2-2	NA	TRBD1	TRBV7-3	TGTGCCAGCAGCTTAAGGCCACAGGGGGAGGCCGGGGAGCTGTTTTTT	CASSLRPQGEAGELFF
TRBJ2-7	NA	TRBD1	TRBV6-6	TGTGCCAGCGACACTGGTCCGGGACAGTCCTACGAGCAGTACTTC	CASDTGPGQSYEQYF
TRBJ1-2	once	NA	TRBV7-2	TGTGCCAGCAGCGCAACCCCGGGGGGGGATGGCTACACCTTC	CASSATPGGDGYTF
TRBJ1-6	NA	TRBD1	TRBV11-1	TGTGCCAGCAGCTATACGACAGGGGATTCACCCCTCCACTTT	CASSYTTGDSPLHF
TRBJ1-1	NA	NA	TRBV6-1	TGTGCCAGCGGCGGAGGGGGAGGGATGAACACTGAAGCTTTCTTT	CASGGGGGMNTEAFF
TRBJ2-7	NA	TRBD1	TRBV6-1	TGTGCCAGCAGTGATCGACAGGGAAACTACGAGCAGTACTTC	CASSDRQGNYEQYF